This T cell receptor (beta chain) was captured in a study of blood T cells in healthy people across ages. In the case of this clonotype: A much larger clone lies one base from this, so it may be a read error.

A J-beta primer mix and a sample-barcoded 5' primer were used in a second PCR of about 7 to 12 cycles. In TCRdb, the 5' RACE reads were re-called with MiXCR into one record per CDR3 protein. The sample holds over a million distinct CDR3 sequences, roughly 43% seen once. CDR1 is DFQATT, CDR2 SNEGSKA, per germline (reference sequence). The CDR3 is made up of 15 amino acids. V was trimmed by 4 bases and J by 8 bases, leaving 21 bases between them. The sequencing sample was made of blood. This TCR was recovered from a woman aged 18-29 years in good health. The chain links TRBV20-1 to TRBJ2-1, with D unresolved. The CDR3 DNA reads TGCAGTGCTACTGGAGCTGGGGTAAAGCGAGATGAGCAGTTCTTC. This translates into CSATGAGVKRDEQFF.